This T cell receptor beta chain was identified during a study of cytomegalovirus exposure and HLA in healthy donors. Overall study findings and caveats: Confirmation was obtained in vitro that a few CMV-associated chains are specific for CMV antigens. Later analysis identified a missense DCLRE1C variant that was linked to TCR beta V- and J-gene trimming.

Notes on this clone: Its antigen is unknown. Other nucleotide sequences from this sample produce the same CDR3.

13 Jbeta primers and 60 Vbeta primers were used for the PCR. Generated by immunoSEQ multiplex PCR, the TCRdb table keeps only in-frame clones and is missing some. The table has roughly 200,000 clones, approximately 87% seen once. The sample comprised PBMCs. This TCR was recovered from a man aged 25-40 years in good health and CMV-seronegative.

The CDR3 nucleotides are TGTGCCAGCTCACCGGACAGGGGTTACACTGAAGCTTTCTTT. This encodes CASSPDRGYTEAFF. The genes are TRBV18 and TRBJ1-1, with 9 bases lining up with TRBD1. The V and J ends lost 3 bases and 3 bases, in that order; junction bases with no gene match: 2. Germline CDR1 is KGHSH and CDR2 is LQKENI. This CDR3 region has 14 residues.